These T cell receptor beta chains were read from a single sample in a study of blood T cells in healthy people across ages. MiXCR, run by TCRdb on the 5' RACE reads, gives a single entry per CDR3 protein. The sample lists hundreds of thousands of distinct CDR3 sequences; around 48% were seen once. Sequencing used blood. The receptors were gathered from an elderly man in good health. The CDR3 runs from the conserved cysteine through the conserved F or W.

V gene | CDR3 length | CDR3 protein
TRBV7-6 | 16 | CASSLVTSGVPDTQYF
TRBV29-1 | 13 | CSVARTLSYEQYF
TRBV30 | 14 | CAWTDRESSYEQYF
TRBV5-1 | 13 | CASSFGVRYEQYF
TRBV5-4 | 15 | CASSRPGQPYNEQFF
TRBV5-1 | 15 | CASSLGDSYNQPQHF
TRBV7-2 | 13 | CASSLGQTRAQYF
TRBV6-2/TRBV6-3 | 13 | CASNAAFVNEQFF
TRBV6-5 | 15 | CASSYLDRGGYEQYF
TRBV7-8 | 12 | CASSLGLEMQFF
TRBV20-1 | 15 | CSATRLAGSTDTQYF
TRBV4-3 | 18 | CASSQDIGFSGLTGELFF
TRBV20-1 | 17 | CSARGVLLAGVPDTQYF
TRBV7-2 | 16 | CASSSGLAGVQLGQYF
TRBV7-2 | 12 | CASSTDFWGYTF
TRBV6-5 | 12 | CASSCLGNTIYF
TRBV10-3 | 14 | CAINPGQGLREQYF
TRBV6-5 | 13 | CASSYGSSGGYTF
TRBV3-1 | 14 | CASSSGLALDTQYF
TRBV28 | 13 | CASRRQGGNEQFF
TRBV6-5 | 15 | CASTGTGTANSPLHF
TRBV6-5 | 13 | CASSRGQSSPLHF
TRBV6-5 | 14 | CASSYSRAIGGYTF
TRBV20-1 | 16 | CSAPTGGRSGTGELFF
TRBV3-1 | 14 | CASSFSGGGYGYTF
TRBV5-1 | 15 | CASSPSGSQGTEAFF
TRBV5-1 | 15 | CASSLGTALNTEAFF
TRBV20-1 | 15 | CSARDILAGGNEQYF
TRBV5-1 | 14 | CASSPGHRNTEAFF
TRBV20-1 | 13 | CSAPQGVDYGYTF
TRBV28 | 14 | CATGRGGSYNEQYF
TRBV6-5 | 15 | CASSPRRPLNTEAFF